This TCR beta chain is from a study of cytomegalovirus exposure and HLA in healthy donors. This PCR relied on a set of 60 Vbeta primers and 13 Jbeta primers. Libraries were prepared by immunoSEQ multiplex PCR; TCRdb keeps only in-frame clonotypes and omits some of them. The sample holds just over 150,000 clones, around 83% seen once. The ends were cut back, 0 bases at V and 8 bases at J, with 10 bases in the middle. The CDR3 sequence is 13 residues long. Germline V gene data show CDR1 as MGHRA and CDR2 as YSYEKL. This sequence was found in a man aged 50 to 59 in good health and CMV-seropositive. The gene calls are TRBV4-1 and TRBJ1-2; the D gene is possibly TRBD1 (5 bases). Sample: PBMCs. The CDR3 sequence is CASSQDRVDGYTF. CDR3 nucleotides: TGCGCCAGCAGCCAAGACAGGGTGGACGGCTACACCTTC.